Below are 23 T cell receptor beta chains sequenced from a single sample in a study of T cells after yellow fever vaccination. A single record per CDR3 protein comes from TCRdb applying MiXCR to the 5' RACE reads. This table holds 250,000 to 300,000 distinct CDR3 sequences, approximately 13% found once. The sequences come from CD4+ T cells sorted from PBMCs, collected 45 days after the yellow fever booster vaccination. All receptors come from a man aged 30 to 45 who received the YFV17D yellow fever vaccine.

This clonotype was seen a handful of times. The J gene is TRBJ2-7, the V gene TRBV5-1; 12 positions match TRBD2. The CDR3 has 15 residues. CDR1 is SGHRS, CDR2 YFSETQ, per germline. V lost 1 base to trimming and J lost 6 bases; unmatched junction nucleotides: 5. CDR3 DNA sequence: TGCGCCAGCAGCTTGATGACTAGCGGGAGTTTCGAGCAGTACTTC. Translated, it gives CASSLMTSGSFEQYF.

The V gene is TRBV29-1, the J gene TRBJ2-7; 10 nucleotides match TRBD1. J lost 4 bases, V lost 6 bases, and 6 bases had no gene match. This CDR3 contains 13 residues. CDR1 is SQVTM, CDR2 ANQGSEA, per germline. The CDR3 DNA follows: TGCAGCGTCCTCCGGGACAGGGGATACGAGCAGTACTTC. Translating it yields CSVLRDRGYEQYF.

This clonotype was found a few times. The chain employs TRBV12-3 or TRBV12-4 and TRBJ2-1; TRBD2 matches at 11 bases. With V trimmed by 3 bases and J by 2 bases, 6 bases remained unmatched. The CDR3 consists of 17 residues. The CDR3 loop is CASSFGSGRATYNEQFF. CDR3 coding DNA: TGTGCCAGCAGTTTTGGTAGCGGGAGGGCTACCTACAATGAGCAGTTCTTC.

This clonotype was detected ten times or more. The V gene is TRBV5-1, the J gene TRBJ2-1; either TRBD1 or TRBD2 may fit D (5 bases each). Trimming cost V 0 bases and J 10 bases, with 14 bases left between them. Germline V CDR1 and CDR2: SGHRS, YFSETQ. The CDR3 runs to 14 residues. In DNA, the CDR3 is TGCGCCAGCAGCTTGGCCTTGCCTGGGGACGAGCAGTTCTTC. Translated: CASSLALPGDEQFF.

Only a few counts were recorded for this clonotype. V usage is TRBV6-2 or TRBV6-3 and J usage is TRBJ2-4; possibly TRBD2 for D (5 bases). Germline V gives CDR1 MNHEY, CDR2 SVGEGT. The CDR3 is 18 amino acids. V was pared by 0 bases and J by 0 bases, with 15 bases between. The CDR3 DNA is TGTGCCAGCAGTTACTCCCCGATCCGGGGTGGAGCCAAAAACATTCAGTACTTC. Its translation: CASSYSPIRGGAKNIQYF.

The chain employs TRBV7-2 and TRBJ2-1; D unclear. The V gene lost 8 bases and the J gene lost 3 bases, with 14 bases spanning the gap. Germline V lookup: CDR1 SGHTA, CDR2 FQGNSA. This CDR3 contains 14 residues. The CDR3 DNA follows: TGTGCCAGCGGCTCATATGGCGGCTACAATGAGCAGTTCTTC. Its translation is CASGSYGGYNEQFF.

This rearrangement joins TRBV30 to TRBJ1-1, with TRBD1 as a possible D gene (5 bases). V gave up 8 bases and J gave up 2 bases, with 15 bases separating them. In germline, CDR1 is GTSNPN, CDR2 SVGIG (reference sequence). The CDR3 consists of 13 residues. CDR3 bases: TGTGCCGGGGGGACGGTGACCAACACTGAAGCTTTCTTT. It yields the protein CAGGTVTNTEAFF. Using reference TRBV30 and TRBJ1-1 for the parts outside the CDR3, the full variable domain is SQTIHQWPATLVQPVGSPLSLECTVEGTSNPNLYWYRQAAGRGLQLLFYSVGIGQISSEVPQNLSASRPQDRQFILSSKKLLLSDSGFYLCAGGTVTNTEAFFGQGTRLTVV.

This clonotype was counted only a few times. This sequence joins TRBV4-1 and TRBJ2-6; 9 bases match TRBD1. V lost 0 bases, J lost 1 base, and 13 bases stayed unmatched. Germline lookup yields CDR1 MGHRA and CDR2 YSYEKL. There are 21 residues in the CDR3. Here the CDR3 DNA reads TGCGCCAGCAGCCAAGATCACGGTGGTAGGGACAGGGTTTCTGGGGCCAACGTCCTGACTTTC. Translation: CASSQDHGGRDRVSGANVLTF.

The gene calls are TRBV4-2 and TRBJ1-5, with a weak D call TRBD1 (5 bases). Germline loops: CDR1 LGHNA, CDR2 YNFKEQ. V gave up 1 base and J gave up 0 bases, with 13 bases separating them. CDR3 length: 17 amino acids. CDR3 bases: TGTGCCAGCAGCCAAGGCGTCGGGACTCCTAGCAATCAGCCCCAGCATTTT. This codes for CASSQGVGTPSNQPQHF.

A few counts support this clonotype. CDR3 nucleotide sequence: TGCAGTGCTAGTAGTGACGCCGGGGAGCTGTTTTTT. Residues: CSASSDAGELFF. The chain employs TRBV20-1 and TRBJ2-2; D not certain. This CDR3 has 12 amino acids. Germline-derived CDR1 and CDR2 are DFQATT and SNEGSKA (reference sequence). With 3 bases removed from V and 6 bases from J, the gap between germline ends came to 8 bases.

This clonotype has a handful of counts. The chain's CDR3 is CASSLSELGQPGYTNTGELFF. The CDR3 coding sequence is TGCGCCAGCAGCTTGTCCGAACTCGGACAGCCGGGGTACACGAACACCGGGGAGCTGTTTTTT. The gene calls are TRBV5-1 and TRBJ2-2, with D possibly matching TRBD1 (6 bases). This CDR3 has 21 amino acids. Per germline, CDR1 SGHRS and CDR2 YFSETQ. V lost 1 base and J 0 bases, leaving 25 bases between the germline ends.

This sequence joins TRBV29-1 and TRBJ2-1; 9 nucleotides align to TRBD2. Unmatched junction bases numbered 8, after V lost 3 bases and J lost 5 bases. The CDR3 is 15 amino acids. Germline V gene lookup returns CDR1 SQVTM and CDR2 ANQGSEA. CDR3: CSVEAGGRANNEQFF. For the CDR3, the DNA is TGCAGCGTTGAGGCGGGCGGGAGGGCCAACAATGAGCAGTTCTTC.

The CDR3 DNA follows: TGTGCCACCAGCCAACAAAACCGGGCAGGGGGCGAGGAGACCCAGTACTTC. It specifies CATSQQNRAGGEETQYF. This sequence joins TRBV15 and TRBJ2-5; TRBD1 matches at 8 bases. Germline V gene lookup returns CDR1 LNHNV and CDR2 YYDKDF (reference sequence). The CDR3 covers 17 residues. Trimming took 5 bases from V and 5 from J; bases not matched to a gene: 16. The full variable domain, with the rest looked up from reference TRBV15 and TRBJ2-5, is DAMVIQNPRYQVTQFGKPVTLSCSQTLNHNVMYWYQQKSSQAPKLLFHYYDKDFNNEADTPDNFQSRRPNTSFCFLDIRSPGLGDTAMYLCATSQQNRAGGEETQYFGPGTRLLVL.

The CDR3 is CASSKVRRGQVSF. The CDR3 coding sequence is TGTGCCAGCAGCAAAGTTAGGCGGGGGCAAGTTTCCTTC. This chain uses TRBV21-1 with TRBJ2-7; TRBD1 is the table's D call and was not checked against the DNA. TRBV21-1 is a listed pseudogene. The CDR3 has 13 residues.

This sequence joins TRBV11-2 and TRBJ2-7; 10 bases align to TRBD2. CDR1 is SGHAT, CDR2 FQNNGV, per germline. There are 18 residues in the CDR3. V trimming: 2 bases; J trimming: 4 bases; junction bases outside the gene matches: 14. CDR3 loop: CASSLWVPGAGGFYEQYF. CDR3 DNA sequence: TGTGCCAGCAGCTTATGGGTACCGGGAGCGGGAGGGTTTTACGAGCAGTACTTC.

This clonotype was seen only a few times. The CDR3 loop reads CAWNRVSGYTF. DNA of the CDR3: TGTGCCTGGAACAGGGTTAGCGGCTACACCTTC. J is TRBJ1-2 and V is TRBV30, with a weak D call TRBD1 (6 bases). Germline V gene data show CDR1 as GTSNPN and CDR2 as SVGIG (reference sequence). V shed 4 bases and J shed 8 bases, with 11 bases lying between them. The CDR3 loop spans 11 amino acids.

This clonotype was seen more than once but under ten times. This rearrangement joins TRBV6-5 to TRBJ2-1, with TRBD1 matching 11 bases. Germline trimming cut 6 bases from V and 6 bases from J; bases unmatched to any gene: 10. Germline values: CDR1 MNHEY, CDR2 SVGAGI. There are 16 residues in the CDR3. CDR3 protein: CASSRRRGQGGNEQFF. As DNA, the CDR3 is TGTGCCAGCAGCAGACGAAGGGGACAGGGGGGCAATGAGCAGTTCTTC.

The chain is built from TRBV7-2 and TRBJ2-2; 7 positions agree with TRBD2. CDR3 length: 16 amino acids. Germline-derived CDR1 and CDR2 are SGHTA and FQGNSA. V lost 2 bases, J lost 2 bases, and 5 bases stayed unmatched. The CDR3 sequence is CASSLRGGVNTGELFF. CDR3 sequence (DNA): TGTGCCAGCAGCTTACGGGGAGGGGTCAACACCGGGGAGCTGTTTTTT.

This sequence joins TRBV5-1 and TRBJ2-2, with a weak D call TRBD1 (6 bases). This CDR3 contains 16 residues. Germline CDR1 is SGHRS and CDR2 is YFSETQ. The ends were cut back, 1 base at V and 6 bases at J, with 16 bases in the middle. CDR3 in DNA: TGCGCCAGCAGCTTGCTTACCGCCCAGGGGTCCGGGGAGCTGTTTTTT. Amino acid sequence: CASSLLTAQGSGELFF.

The chain links TRBV20-1 to TRBJ1-1; D possibly corresponds to TRBD1 (5 bases). The CDR3 runs 12 residues. V was trimmed by 3 bases and J by 7 bases, leaving 12 bases between them. The germline V gene encodes CDR1 DFQATT and CDR2 SNEGSKA (reference sequence). The CDR3 protein is CSASAGGIEAFF. DNA of the CDR3: TGCAGTGCTAGTGCGGGGGGGATTGAAGCTTTCTTT.

J is TRBJ2-5 and V is TRBV12-3 or TRBV12-4; a possible D gene is TRBD1 (5 bases). The CDR3 has 15 amino acids. Trimming pared 4 bases from V and 1 base from J, leaving 13 bases between. CDR3 in amino acids: CASSYRWQGQETQYF. The CDR3 region has the DNA TGTGCCAGCAGTTACAGATGGCAGGGCCAAGAGACCCAGTACTTC.

The chain recombines TRBV19 with TRBJ2-1, with 7 bases that match TRBD2. Looked up from germline, CDR1 is LNHDA and CDR2 is SQIVND (reference sequence). V lost 4 bases and J lost 4; bases outside the gene matches: 1. This CDR3 has 13 residues. CDR3 loop: CASSSSGYNEQFF. DNA of the CDR3: TGTGCCAGTAGTAGTAGCGGGTACAATGAGCAGTTCTTC.

This clonotype was counted only a few times. The chain uses TRBV29-1 and TRBJ1-5; 8 bases agree with TRBD1. Trimming cost V 6 bases and J 8 bases; bases outside gene matches: 9. Germline V gene data show CDR1 as SQVTM and CDR2 as ANQGSEA. There are 13 residues in the CDR3. This chain's CDR3 is CSVDTGGGEPQHF. In DNA form, the CDR3 reads TGCAGCGTAGACACAGGGGGAGGTGAGCCCCAGCATTTT. The complete variable domain, with remaining parts taken from reference TRBV29-1 and TRBJ1-5, reads SAVISQKPSRDICQRGTSLTIQCQVDSQVTMMFWYRQQPGQSLTLIATANQGSEATYESGFVIDKFPISRPNLTFSTLTVSNMSPEDSSIYLCSVDTGGGEPQHFGDGTRLSIL.